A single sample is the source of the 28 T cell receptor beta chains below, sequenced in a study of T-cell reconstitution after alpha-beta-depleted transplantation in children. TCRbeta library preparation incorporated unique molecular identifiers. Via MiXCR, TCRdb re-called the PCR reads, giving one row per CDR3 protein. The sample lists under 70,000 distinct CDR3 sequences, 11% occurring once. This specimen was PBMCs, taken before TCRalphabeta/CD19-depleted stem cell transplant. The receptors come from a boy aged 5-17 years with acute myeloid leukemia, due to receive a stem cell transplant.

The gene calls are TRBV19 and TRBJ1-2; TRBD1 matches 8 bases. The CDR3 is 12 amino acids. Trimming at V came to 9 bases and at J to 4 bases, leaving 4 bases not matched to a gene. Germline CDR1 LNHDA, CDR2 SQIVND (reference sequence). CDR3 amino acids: CASRDRGYGYTF. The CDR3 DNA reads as TGTGCCAGCCGCGACAGGGGCTATGGCTACACCTTC.

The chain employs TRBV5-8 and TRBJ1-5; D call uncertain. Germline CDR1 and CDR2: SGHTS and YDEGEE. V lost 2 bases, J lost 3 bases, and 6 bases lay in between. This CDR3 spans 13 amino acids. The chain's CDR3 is CASSFTFNQPQHF. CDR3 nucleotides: TGTGCCAGCAGCTTTACGTTCAATCAGCCCCAGCATTTT.

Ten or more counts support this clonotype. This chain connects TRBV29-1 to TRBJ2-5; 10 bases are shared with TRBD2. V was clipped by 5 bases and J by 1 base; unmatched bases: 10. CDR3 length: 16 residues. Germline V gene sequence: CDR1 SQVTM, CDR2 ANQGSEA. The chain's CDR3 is CSVTPGLADGQETQYF. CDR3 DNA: TGCAGCGTTACCCCAGGACTAGCGGATGGCCAAGAGACCCAGTACTTC.

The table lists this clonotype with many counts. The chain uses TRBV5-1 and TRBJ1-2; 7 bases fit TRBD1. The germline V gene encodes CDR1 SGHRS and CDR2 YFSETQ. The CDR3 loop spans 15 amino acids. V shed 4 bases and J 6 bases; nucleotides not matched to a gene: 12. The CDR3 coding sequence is TGCGCCAGCAGCCGGGAACAGGGGCGGATTAATGGCTACACCTTC. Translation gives CASSREQGRINGYTF.

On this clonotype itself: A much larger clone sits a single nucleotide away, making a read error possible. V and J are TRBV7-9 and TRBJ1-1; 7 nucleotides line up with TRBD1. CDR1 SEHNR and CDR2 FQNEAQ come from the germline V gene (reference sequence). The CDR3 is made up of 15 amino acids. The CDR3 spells CSSSGSDRMNTEAFF. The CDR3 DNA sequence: TGTTCCAGCAGCGGATCGGACAGGATGAACACTGAAGCTTTCTTT.

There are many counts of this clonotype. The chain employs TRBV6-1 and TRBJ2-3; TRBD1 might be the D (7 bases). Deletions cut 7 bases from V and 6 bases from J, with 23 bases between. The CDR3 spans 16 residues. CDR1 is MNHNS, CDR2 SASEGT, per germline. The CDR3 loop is CASTRGVGGAPDTQYF. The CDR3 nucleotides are TGTGCCAGCACCAGGGGGGTTGGGGGCGCACCCGATACGCAGTATTTT.

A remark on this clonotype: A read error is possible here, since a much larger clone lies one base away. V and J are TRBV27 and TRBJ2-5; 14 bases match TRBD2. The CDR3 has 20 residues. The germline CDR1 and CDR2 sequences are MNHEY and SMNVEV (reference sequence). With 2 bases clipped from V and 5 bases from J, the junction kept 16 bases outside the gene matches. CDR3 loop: CASSLLRPGTSGGFGETQYF. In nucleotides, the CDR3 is TGTGCCAGCAGTTTACTACGTCCCGGGACTAGCGGGGGTTTCGGGGAGACCCAGTACTTC.

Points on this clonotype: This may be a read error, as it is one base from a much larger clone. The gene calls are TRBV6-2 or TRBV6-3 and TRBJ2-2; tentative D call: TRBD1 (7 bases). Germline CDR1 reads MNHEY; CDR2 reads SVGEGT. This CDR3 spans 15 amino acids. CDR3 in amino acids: CASTGRQGKTGEVFF. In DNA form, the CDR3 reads TGTGCCAGCACGGGTAGACAGGGCAAAACCGGGGAGGTGTTTTTT.

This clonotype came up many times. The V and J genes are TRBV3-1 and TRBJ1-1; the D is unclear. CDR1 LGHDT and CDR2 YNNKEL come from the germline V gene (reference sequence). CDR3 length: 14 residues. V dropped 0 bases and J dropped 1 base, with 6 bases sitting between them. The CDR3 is CASSQDRANTEAFF. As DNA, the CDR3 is TGTGCCAGCAGCCAAGATAGGGCGAACACTGAAGCTTTCTTT.

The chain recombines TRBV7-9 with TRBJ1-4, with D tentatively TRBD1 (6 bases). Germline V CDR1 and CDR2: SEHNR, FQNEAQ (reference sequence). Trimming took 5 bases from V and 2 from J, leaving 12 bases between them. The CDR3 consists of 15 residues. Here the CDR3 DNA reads TGTGCCAGCAGCAGCCGGGGGGCTACTAATGAAAAACTGTTTTTT. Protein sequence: CASSSRGATNEKLFF.

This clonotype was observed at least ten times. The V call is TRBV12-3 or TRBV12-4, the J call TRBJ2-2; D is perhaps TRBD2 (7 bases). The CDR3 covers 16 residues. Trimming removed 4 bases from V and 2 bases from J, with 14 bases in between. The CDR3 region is CASSSGGPVNTGELFF. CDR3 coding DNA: TGTGCCAGCAGTTCCGGGGGGCCGGTAAACACCGGGGAGCTGTTTTTT.

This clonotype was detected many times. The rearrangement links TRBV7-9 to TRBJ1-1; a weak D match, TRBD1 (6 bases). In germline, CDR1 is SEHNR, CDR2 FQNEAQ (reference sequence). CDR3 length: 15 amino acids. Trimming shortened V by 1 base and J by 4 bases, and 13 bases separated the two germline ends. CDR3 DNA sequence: TGTGCCAGCAGCTTAGAGGGGGGCGGTAGCACTGAAGCTTTCTTT. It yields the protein CASSLEGGGSTEAFF.

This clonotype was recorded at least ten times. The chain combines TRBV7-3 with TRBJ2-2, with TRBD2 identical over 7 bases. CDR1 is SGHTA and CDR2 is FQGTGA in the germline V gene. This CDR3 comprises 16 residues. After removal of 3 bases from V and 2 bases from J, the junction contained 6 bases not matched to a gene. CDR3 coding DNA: TGTGCCAGCAGCTTTCGGGACTACCCTAACACCGGGGAGCTGTTTTTT. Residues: CASSFRDYPNTGELFF.

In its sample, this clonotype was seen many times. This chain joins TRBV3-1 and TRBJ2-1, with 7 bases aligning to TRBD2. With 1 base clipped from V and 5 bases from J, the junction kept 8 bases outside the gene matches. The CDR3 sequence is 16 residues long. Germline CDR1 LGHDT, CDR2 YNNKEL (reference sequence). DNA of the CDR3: TGTGCCAGCAGCCAAGGCCTAGGGGACTATAACAATGAGCAGTTCTTC. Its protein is CASSQGLGDYNNEQFF.

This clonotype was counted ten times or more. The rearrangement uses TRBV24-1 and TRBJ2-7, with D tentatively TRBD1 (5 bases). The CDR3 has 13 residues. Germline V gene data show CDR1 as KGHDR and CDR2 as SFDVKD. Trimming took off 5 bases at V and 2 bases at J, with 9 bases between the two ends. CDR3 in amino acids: CATSATGTYEQYF. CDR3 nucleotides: TGTGCCACCAGTGCCACAGGTACCTACGAGCAGTACTTC.

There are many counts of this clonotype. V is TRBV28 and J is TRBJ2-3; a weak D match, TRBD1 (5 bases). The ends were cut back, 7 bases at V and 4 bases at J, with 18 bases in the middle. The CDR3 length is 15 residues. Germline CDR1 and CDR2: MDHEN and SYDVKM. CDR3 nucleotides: TGTGCCAGCACCACTTGGGGCCCCTGGGCAGATACGCAGTATTTT. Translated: CASTTWGPWADTQYF.

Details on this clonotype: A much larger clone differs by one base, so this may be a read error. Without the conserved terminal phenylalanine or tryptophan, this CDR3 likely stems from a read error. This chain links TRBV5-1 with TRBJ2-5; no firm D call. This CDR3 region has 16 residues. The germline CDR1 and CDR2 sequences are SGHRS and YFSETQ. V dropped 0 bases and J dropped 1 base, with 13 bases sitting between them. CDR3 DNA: TGCGCCAGCAGCTTGGGACTCGCCTATTCCCAAGAGACCCAGTACGTC. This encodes CASSLGLAYSQETQYV.

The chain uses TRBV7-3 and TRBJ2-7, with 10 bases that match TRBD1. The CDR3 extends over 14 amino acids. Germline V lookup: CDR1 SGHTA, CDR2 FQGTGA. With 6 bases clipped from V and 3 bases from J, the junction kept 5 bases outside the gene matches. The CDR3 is CASRRTGGDYEQYF. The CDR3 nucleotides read TGTGCCAGCAGGCGGACAGGGGGGGACTACGAGCAGTACTTC.

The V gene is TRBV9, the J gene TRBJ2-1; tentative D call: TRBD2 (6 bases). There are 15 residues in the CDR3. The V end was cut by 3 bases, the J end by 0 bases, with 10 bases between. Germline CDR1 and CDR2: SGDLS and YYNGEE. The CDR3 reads CASSARDFSYNEQFF. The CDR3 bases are TGTGCCAGCAGCGCTCGGGACTTCTCCTACAATGAGCAGTTCTTC.

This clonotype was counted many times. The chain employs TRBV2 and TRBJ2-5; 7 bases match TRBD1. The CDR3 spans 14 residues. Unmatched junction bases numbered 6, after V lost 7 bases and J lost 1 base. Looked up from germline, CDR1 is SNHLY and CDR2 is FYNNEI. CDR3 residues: CASNLQGSQETQYF. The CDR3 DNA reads TGTGCCAGCAACCTACAGGGGAGCCAAGAGACCCAGTACTTC.

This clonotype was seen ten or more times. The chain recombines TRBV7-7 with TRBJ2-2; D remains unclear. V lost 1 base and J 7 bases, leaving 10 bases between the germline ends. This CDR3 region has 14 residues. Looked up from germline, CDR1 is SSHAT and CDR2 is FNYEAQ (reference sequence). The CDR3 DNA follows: TGTGCCAGCAGCTTAGAACATTTCGGCGGGGAGCTGTTTTTT. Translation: CASSLEHFGGELFF. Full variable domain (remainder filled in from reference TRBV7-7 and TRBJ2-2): GAGVSQSPRYKVTKRGQDVTLRCDPISSHATLYWYQQALGQGPEFLTYFNYEAQPDKSGLPSDRFSAERPEGSISTLTIQRTEQRDSAMYRCASSLEHFGGELFFGEGSRLTVL.

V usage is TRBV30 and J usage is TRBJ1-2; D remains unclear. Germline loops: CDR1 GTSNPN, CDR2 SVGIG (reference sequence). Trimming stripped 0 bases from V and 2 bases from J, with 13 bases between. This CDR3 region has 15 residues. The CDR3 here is CAWSVRRVQNYGYTF. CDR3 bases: TGTGCCTGGAGTGTACGTCGAGTACAGAACTATGGCTACACCTTC.

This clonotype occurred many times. CDR3 residues: CASSPSGRDSYEQYF. DNA of the CDR3: TGTGCCAGCAGCCCGAGCGGGCGAGACTCCTACGAGCAGTACTTC. The J gene is TRBJ2-7, the V gene TRBV7-2; maybe TRBD2 (6 bases). Germline V gives CDR1 SGHTA, CDR2 FQGNSA. The length of the CDR3 is 15 residues. V was clipped by 5 bases and J by 0 bases, with 14 bases between them. Full variable domain (rest looked up from reference TRBV7-2 and TRBJ2-7): GAGVSQSPSNKVTEKGKDVELRCDPISGHTALYWYRQSLGQGLEFLIYFQGNSAPDKSGLPSDRFSAERTGGSVSTLTIQRTQQEDSAVYLCASSPSGRDSYEQYFGPGTRLTVT.

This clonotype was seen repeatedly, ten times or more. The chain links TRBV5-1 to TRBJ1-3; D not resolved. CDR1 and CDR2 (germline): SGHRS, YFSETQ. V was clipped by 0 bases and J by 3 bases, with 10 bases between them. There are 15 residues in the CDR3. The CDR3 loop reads CASSLGAADGNTIYF. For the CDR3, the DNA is TGCGCCAGCAGCTTGGGTGCGGCGGATGGAAACACCATATATTTT.

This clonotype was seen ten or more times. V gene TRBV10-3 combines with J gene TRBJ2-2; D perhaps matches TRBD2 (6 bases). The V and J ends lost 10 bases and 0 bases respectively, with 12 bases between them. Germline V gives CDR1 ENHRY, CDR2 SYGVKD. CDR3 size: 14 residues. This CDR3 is CASGGQTNTGELFF. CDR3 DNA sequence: TGTGCCAGCGGAGGGCAGACGAACACCGGGGAGCTGTTTTTT.

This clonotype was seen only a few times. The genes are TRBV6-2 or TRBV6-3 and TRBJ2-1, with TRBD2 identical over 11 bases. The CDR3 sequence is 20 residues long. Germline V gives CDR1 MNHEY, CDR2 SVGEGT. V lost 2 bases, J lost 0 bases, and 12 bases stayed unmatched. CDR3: CASSYAGTSGQTSSYNEQFF. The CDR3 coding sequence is TGTGCCAGCAGTTACGCAGGGACTAGCGGACAAACGAGCTCCTACAATGAGCAGTTCTTC.

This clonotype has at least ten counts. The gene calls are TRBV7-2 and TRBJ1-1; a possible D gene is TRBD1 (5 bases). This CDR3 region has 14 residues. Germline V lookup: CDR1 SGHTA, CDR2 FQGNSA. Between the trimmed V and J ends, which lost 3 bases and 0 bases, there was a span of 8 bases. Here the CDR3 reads CASSLGPMNTEAFF. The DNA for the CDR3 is TGTGCCAGCAGCTTGGGACCGATGAACACTGAAGCTTTCTTT.

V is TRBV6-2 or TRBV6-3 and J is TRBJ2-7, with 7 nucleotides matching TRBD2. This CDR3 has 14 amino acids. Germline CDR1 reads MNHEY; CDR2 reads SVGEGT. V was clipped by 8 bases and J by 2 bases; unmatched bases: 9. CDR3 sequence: CASSQAGLPYEQYF. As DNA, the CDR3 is TGTGCCAGCTCCCAAGCGGGGCTCCCCTACGAGCAGTACTTC.